The source of this TCR beta chain is a study of regulatory T cells in long-lasting Graves disease. Documented time point: newly diagnosed GD, antithyroid drugs for less than 3 months. With RNA extracted from PBMCs as input, the TCR library was made. V was pared by 4 bases and J by 6 bases, with 17 bases between. The germline gives CDR1 SGHRS, CDR2 YFSETQ. The CDR3 loop spans 16 amino acids. Researchers made TCR beta libraries by using iRepertoire HTBI primers and running Arm-PCR on CDR3 regions. MiXCR was run by TCRdb on the multiplex PCR reads, yielding one entry per CDR3 protein. Here the sample spans about 470,000 distinct CDR3 sequences, 15% being singletons. This sample was shared with a second study, whose subject was T cells in Graves' hyperthyroidism and ophthalmopathy.

V usage is TRBV5-1 and J usage is TRBJ1-6, with D tentatively TRBD1 (5 bases). The sequence was obtained from a woman aged 25-40 years with Graves disease. Sequencing was performed on peripheral blood mononuclear cells (PBMCs), taken at new diagnosis, from a patient treated with antithyroid drugs. The CDR3 DNA reads TGCGCCAGCAGCCCCCGGGCCCTCGGGACTAATTCACCCCTCCACTTT. This translates into CASSPRALGTNSPLHF.